This TCR beta chain was recorded in a study of neurological immune-mediated disorders. The study's findings and limits: None of the CDR3 amino acid sequences in expanded clones turned up in more than one subject, which points to private repertoires in all groups. Repertoires from 18 of 34 multiple sclerosis patients grouped phylogenetically into a related-CDR3 cluster, suggesting a possible signature. HTLV-1-associated myelopathy showed the most TCR clonal expansion; multiple sclerosis the least, below healthy controls.

The unsorted libraries were made from 2 million PBMCs kept at -80 C. Each CDR3 protein is one row after TCRdb ran MiXCR on the 5' RACE reads. The sample consists of 40,000 or so distinct CDR3 sequences, 2.5% of them appearing once. This clonotype was counted ten times or more. Its antigen is not known. Source material: PBMCs. The receptor was derived from a man aged 45-65 years with multiple sclerosis.

CDR3: CASSYGDRNIQYF. CDR3 in DNA: TGTGCCAGCAGTTACGGTGACAGAAACATTCAGTACTTC. The rearrangement uses TRBV6-5 and TRBJ2-4; D perhaps matches TRBD1 (5 bases). V lost 2 bases and J lost 6, with 8 bases in between. Germline-derived CDR1 and CDR2 are MNHEY and SVGAGI. CDR3 size: 13 residues.